Included here is one TCR beta chain sequence, with context. Germline assignment: CDR1 MNHEY and CDR2 SMNVEV (reference sequence). V dropped 5 bases and J dropped 3 bases, with 8 bases sitting between them. CDR3 length: 12 amino acids. The data were obtained in a study of human T cells and chemical hapten exposure. The time point: patch test 3, about 24 weeks after DPC sensitization. Treatment here: therapeutic diphenylcyclopropenone sensitization with weekly scalp DPC. TCRdb processed the RACE reads anew with MiXCR; each CDR3 protein has one entry. The sample shows about 120,000 distinct CDR3 sequences, approximately 10% of them seen only once.

Sequences were derived from whole blood, sampled in connection with sensitization to the hapten diphenylcyclopropenone (DPC). This chain links TRBV27 with TRBJ2-7, with D tentatively TRBD2 (5 bases). This TCR was recovered from a woman aged 45 to 65 with alopecia areata. Some clones in this sample may be carry-over from other donors' samples. CDR3: CASSVSGYEQYF. The CDR3 region has the DNA TGTGCCAGCAGTGTGAGCGGCTACGAGCAGTACTTC.